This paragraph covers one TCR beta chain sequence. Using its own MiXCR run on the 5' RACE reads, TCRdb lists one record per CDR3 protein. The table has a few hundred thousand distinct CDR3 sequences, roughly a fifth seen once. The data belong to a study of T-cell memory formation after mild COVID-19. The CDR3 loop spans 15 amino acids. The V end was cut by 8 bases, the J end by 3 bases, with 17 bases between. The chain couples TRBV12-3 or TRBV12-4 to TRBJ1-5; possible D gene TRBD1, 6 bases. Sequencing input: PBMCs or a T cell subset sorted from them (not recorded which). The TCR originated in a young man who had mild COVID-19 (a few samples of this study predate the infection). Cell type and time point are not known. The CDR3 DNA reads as TGTGCCAGCGATTCGACTGGACAGTTCAATCAGCCCCAGCATTTT. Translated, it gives CASDSTGQFNQPQHF.